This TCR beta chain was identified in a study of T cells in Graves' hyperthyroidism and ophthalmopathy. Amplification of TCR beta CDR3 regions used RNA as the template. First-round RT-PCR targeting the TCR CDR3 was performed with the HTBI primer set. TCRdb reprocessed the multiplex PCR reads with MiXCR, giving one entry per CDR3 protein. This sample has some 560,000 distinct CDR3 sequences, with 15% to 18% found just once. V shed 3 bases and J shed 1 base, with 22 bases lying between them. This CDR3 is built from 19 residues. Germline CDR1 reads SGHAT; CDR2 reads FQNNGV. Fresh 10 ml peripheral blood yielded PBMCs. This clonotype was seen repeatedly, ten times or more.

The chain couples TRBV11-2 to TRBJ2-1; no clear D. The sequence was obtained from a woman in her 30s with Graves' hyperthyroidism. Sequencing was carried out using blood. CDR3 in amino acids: CASSFYKRLTSRSYNEQFF. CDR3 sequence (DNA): TGTGCCAGCAGCTTTTATAAGCGTCTAACATCTCGGTCCTACAATGAGCAGTTCTTC.